Listed below are T cell receptor beta chains from one sample, sequenced in a study of shared clonotypes between healthy human individuals. Libraries were prepared by immunoSEQ multiplex PCR; TCRdb keeps only in-frame clonotypes and omits some of them. This table has some 2,000,000 clones, approximately 95% appearing once. Source material: naive CD4+ T cells sorted from blood. The receptors stem from a man aged 18-30 years in good health. CDR3s include the opening cysteine and the closing phenylalanine or tryptophan. A D gene is named only where the DNA matches it firmly. Only some rows state a clone size, as once, few, many or a class for expanded clones.

TRBJ1-2,-,-,TRBV2,TGTGCCAGCAGTGAGGACAGTTATGGCTACACCTTC,CASSEDSYGYTF
TRBJ2-2,-,TRBD1,TRBV4-2,TGTGCCAGCAGCCAAGCGGACAGGACGAACACCGGGGAGCTGTTTTTT,CASSQADRTNTGELFF
TRBJ2-2,-,-,TRBV5-1,TGCGCCAGCAGCAAAGTTACTAACACCGGGGAGCTGTTTTTT,CASSKVTNTGELFF
TRBJ2-5,-,TRBD2,TRBV30,TGTGCCTGGAGTGTGGCGGGGGGGGCGGAGACCCAGTACTTC,CAWSVAGGAETQYF
TRBJ2-1,-,-,TRBV5-1,TGCGCCAGCAGTCCCGGGGTGGGAGCCCCTACCTACAATGAGCAGTTCTTC,CASSPGVGAPTYNEQFF
TRBJ1-1,-,TRBD1,TRBV18,TGTGCCAGCTCACCACCGGTGGGACAGGGAGGTGAAGCTTTCTTT,CASSPPVGQGGEAFF
TRBJ1-2,-,TRBD1,TRBV7-9,TGTGCCAGCAGCTTAGGGGGACAGGGCGATGGCTACACCTTC,CASSLGGQGDGYTF
TRBJ2-7,-,TRBD2,TRBV7-9,TGTGCCAGCAGCTCACCTAAAGGGACTAGCGGGACTTACGAGCAGTACTTC,CASSSPKGTSGTYEQYF
TRBJ2-3,-,TRBD2,TRBV5-1,TGCGCCAGCAGTCAGAACGGGGGGGCCGGCACAGATACGCAGTATTTT,CASSQNGGAGTDTQYF
TRBJ2-4,-,-,TRBV4-2,TGTGCCAGCAGCCAAGATATGGCAGCCAAAAACATTCAGTACTTC,CASSQDMAAKNIQYF
TRBJ2-7,-,TRBD2,TRBV19,TGTGCCACCCGACTAGCGGGGACCTCCTACGAGCAGTACTTC,CATRLAGTSYEQYF
TRBJ2-2,-,TRBD1,TRBV7-9,TGTGCCAGCAGCGCGGACAGGGTAGAAGCCGGGGAGCTGTTTTTT,CASSADRVEAGELFF
TRBJ2-5,-,TRBD2,TRBV5-6,TGTGCCAGCAGCTTTCCGGGACTAGCTGATCAGAAGGAGACCCAGTACTTC,CASSFPGLADQKETQYF
TRBJ2-3,-,-,TRBV6-1,TGTGCCAGCAAGTCTCTGATGGGCACAGATACGCAGTATTTT,CASKSLMGTDTQYF
TRBJ2-7,-,TRBD1,TRBV5-1,TGCGCCAGCAGCTCGGGACAGGGCGACGAGCAGTACTTC,CASSSGQGDEQYF
TRBJ2-1,-,TRBD2,TRBV7-9,TGTGCCAGCAGCAACGCCGGGAGGGATGAGCAGTTCTTC,CASSNAGRDEQFF
TRBJ1-6,-,-,TRBV4-1,TGCGCCAGCAGCCAAGAGCGGGATTCACCCCTCCACTTT,CASSQERDSPLHF
TRBJ2-3,few,-,TRBV20-1,TGCAGTGCTAGGACAGATACGCAGTATTTT,CSARTDTQYF
TRBJ2-2,-,-,TRBV12-5,TGTGCTAGTGGTTTGGTACCGAACACCGGGGAGCTGTTTTTT,CASGLVPNTGELFF
TRBJ2-2,-,-,TRBV12-5,TGTGCTAGTGGTTTATGGACAGCCGGAACCGGGGAGCTGTTTTTT,CASGLWTAGTGELFF
TRBJ1-1,-,TRBD1,TRBV7-8,TGTGCCAGCAGCCAGACAGGGGTCACTGAAGCTTTCTTT,CASSQTGVTEAFF
TRBJ1-4,-,-,TRBV10-3,TGTGCCATCAGTGAGTGGGAGACAGCGCTGAATGAAAAACTGTTTTTT,CAISEWETALNEKLFF